This TCR beta chain stems from a study of cytomegalovirus exposure and HLA in healthy donors. Primers: 60 Vbeta forward and 13 Jbeta reverse. TCRdb keeps only in-frame clones here, not all; method: immunoSEQ multiplex PCR. The sample has about 200,000 clones, around 77% seen once; the top ten hold 2.5% to 3.5%. CDR3 length: 15 residues. The V gene's germline CDR1 is SGDLS and CDR2 YYNGEE. V was clipped by 0 bases and J by 3 bases; unmatched bases: 5. The chain carries TRBV9 and TRBJ1-2, with TRBD1 matching over 7 bases. The receptor was isolated from a woman aged 25 to 39 in good health and CMV-seronegative. The sample was PBMCs. CDR3: CASSVAEGAHYGYTF. CDR3 in DNA: TGTGCCAGCAGCGTAGCGGAGGGGGCCCACTATGGCTACACCTTC.